The 20 T cell receptor beta chains given below trace back to one sample, sequenced in a study of blood T cell repertoires in COVID-19. Only in-frame clones appear in the TCRdb table, and some are missing; sequencing was by immunoSEQ multiplex PCR. This table holds some 95,000 clones, approximately 90% found once. The sample consisted of peripheral blood. These TCRs come from a human donor with active COVID-19. The donor label of this sample is uncertain.

This clone was recorded once. In DNA, the CDR3 is TGTGCCAGCTCCTTCCCCGGGCCGGGGGAAGCGGCTGAAGCTTTCTTT. Translation: CASSFPGPGEAAEAFF. V and J are TRBV18 and TRBJ1-1; D may be TRBD1 (5 bases). Germline V gene sequence: CDR1 KGHSH, CDR2 LQKENI. The CDR3 is 16 amino acids. Trimming took off 6 bases at V and 6 bases at J, with 23 bases between the two ends. The complete variable domain, with remaining parts taken from reference TRBV18 and TRBJ1-1, reads NAGVMQNPRHLVRRRGQEARLRCSPMKGHSHVYWYRQLPEEGLKFMVYLQKENIIDESGMPKERFSAEFPKEGPSILRIQQVVRGDSAAYFCASSFPGPGEAAEAFFGQGTRLTVV.

On this clone itself: Mismatch with germline at one junction end may stem from a read error. The gene calls are TRBV6-6 and TRBJ2-7, with 8 bases aligning to TRBD1. Germline CDR1 reads MNHNY; CDR2 reads SVGAGI (reference sequence). CDR3 length: 11 residues. CDR3 sequence (DNA): TGTGCCAGCAGTCCCCGACAGGGGCGGAACTTC. Amino acids: CASSPRQGRNF.

This clone was counted between two and nine times. The chain links TRBV6-4 to TRBJ2-2; 8 bases line up with TRBD2. The V segment lost 3 bases and the J segment 3 bases; nucleotides outside the gene matches: 0. The CDR3 has 14 amino acids. Germline CDR1 reads MRHNA; CDR2 reads SNTAGT. CDR3 DNA: TGTGCCAGCAGTGAAGCGGGGGACACCGGGGAGCTGTTTTTT. Amino acids: CASSEAGDTGELFF.

The chain uses TRBV5-1 and TRBJ2-7; TRBD1 might be the D (5 bases). Looked up from germline, CDR1 is SGHRS and CDR2 is YFSETQ. CDR3 size: 15 residues. Trimming removed 7 bases at V and 3 bases at J, with 20 bases between. The CDR3: CASSPGPGKGYEQYF. The CDR3 nucleotides read TGCGCCAGCTCCCCAGGGCCGGGTAAAGGCTACGAGCAGTACTTC.

This chain uses TRBV2 with TRBJ2-4; 7 bases align to TRBD1. From germline, CDR1 is SNHLY and CDR2 FYNNEI. This CDR3 has 14 residues. J lost 4 bases, V lost 8 bases, and 8 bases had no gene match. The CDR3 loop is CASAPGTAKNIQYF. For the CDR3, the DNA is TGTGCCAGCGCCCCCGGGACAGCAAAAAACATTCAGTACTTC. Looking up the rest from reference TRBV2 and TRBJ2-4 gives the full variable domain: EPEVTQTPSHQVTQMGQEVILRCVPISNHLYFYWYRQILGQKVEFLVSFYNNEISEKSEIFDDQFSVERPDGSNFTLKIRSTKLEDSAMYFCASAPGTAKNIQYFGAGTRLSVL.

This sequence joins TRBV5-4 and TRBJ2-5, with 10 bases fitting TRBD2. The CDR3 spans 15 residues. V lost 2 bases and J lost 4; bases outside the gene matches: 5. The germline gives CDR1 SGHNT, CDR2 YYREEE (reference sequence). CDR3 DNA sequence: TGTGCCAGCAGCTTTAGCGGGGGGTATATAGAGACCCAGTACTTC. Translated, it gives CASSFSGGYIETQYF.

This sequence joins TRBV5-6 and TRBJ1-1, with TRBD1 matching 9 bases. Trimming took 2 bases from V and 8 from J; bases not matched to a gene: 4. Germline lookup yields CDR1 SGHDT and CDR2 YYEEEE. The CDR3 is 13 amino acids. The CDR3 sequence: CASSLDRGKEAFF. Here the CDR3 DNA reads TGTGCCAGCAGCTTAGACAGGGGGAAAGAAGCTTTCTTT. Variable domain in full (rest from reference TRBV5-6 and TRBJ1-1): DAGVTQSPTHLIKTRGQQVTLRCSPKSGHDTVSWYQQALGQGPQFIFQYYEEEERQRGNFPDRFSGHQFPNYSSELNVNALLLGDSALYLCASSLDRGKEAFFGQGTRLTVV.

The chain carries TRBV7-9 and TRBJ2-5, with TRBD2 matching 11 bases. With V trimmed by 5 bases and J by 5 bases, 10 bases remained unmatched. Germline CDR1 and CDR2: SEHNR and FQNEAQ (reference sequence). The CDR3 is 16 amino acids. CDR3 nucleotides: TGTGCCAGCAGCGGACGGCTAGCGGGGGGCGGTGAGACCCAGTACTTC. Its translation: CASSGRLAGGGETQYF.

The chain combines TRBV7-9 with TRBJ1-5; D not certain. The CDR3 extends over 13 amino acids. Germline assignment: CDR1 SEHNR and CDR2 FQNEAQ (reference sequence). The ends were cut back, 2 bases at V and 4 bases at J, with 6 bases in the middle. The DNA for the CDR3 is TGTGCCAGCAGCTTATCCCTTAATCAGCCCCAGCATTTT. Translated, it gives CASSLSLNQPQHF.

This chain uses TRBV18 with TRBJ2-4; D might be TRBD1 (6 bases). Looked up from germline, CDR1 is KGHSH and CDR2 is LQKENI. The CDR3 has 13 residues. V shed 5 bases and J shed 5 bases, with 10 bases lying between them. In nucleotides, the CDR3 is TGTGCCAGCTCAAACAGGGACCAAAACATTCAGTACTTC. Its translation: CASSNRDQNIQYF.

V usage is TRBV2 and J usage is TRBJ1-1; 7 nucleotides match TRBD1. Per germline, CDR1 SNHLY and CDR2 FYNNEI. Losses at the gene ends were 7 bases for V and 4 bases for J; bases not matched to a gene: 12. The CDR3 totals 15 residues. The CDR3 DNA reads as TGTGCCAGCATCCAAAATACAGGGGAAGGCACTGAAGCTTTCTTT. This sequence encodes CASIQNTGEGTEAFF.

The rearrangement links TRBV7-2 to TRBJ1-1, with a weak D call TRBD1 (5 bases). Germline V gene sequence: CDR1 SGHTA, CDR2 FQGNSA. The CDR3 has 14 amino acids. Trimming stripped 1 base from V and 4 bases from J, with 10 bases between. CDR3 DNA: TGTGCCAGCAGCTTAGGGGGCTGGGGCACTGAAGCTTTCTTT. Amino acids: CASSLGGWGTEAFF.

V and J are TRBV7-9 and TRBJ2-7, with TRBD2 as a possible D gene (5 bases). The CDR3 has 13 residues. Germline V lookup: CDR1 SEHNR, CDR2 FQNEAQ (reference sequence). V dropped 5 bases and J dropped 5 bases, with 13 bases sitting between them. CDR3 in amino acids: CASSPLVGDEQYF. The CDR3 nucleotides are TGTGCCAGCAGCCCCTTAGTGGGAGACGAGCAGTACTTC.

This chain joins TRBV7-8 and TRBJ2-5; 10 nucleotides line up with TRBD2. In germline, CDR1 is SGHVS, CDR2 FQNEAQ. V lost 1 base to trimming and J lost 4 bases; unmatched junction nucleotides: 3. The CDR3 totals 15 residues. CDR3 region: CASSLERGGRETQYF. CDR3 coding DNA: TGTGCCAGCAGCTTAGAGCGGGGGGGCCGAGAGACCCAGTACTTC.

The rearrangement joins TRBV4-1 to TRBJ2-6, with a weak D call TRBD1 (5 bases). The CDR3 runs 19 residues. The germline V gene has CDR1 MGHRA and CDR2 YSYEKL. The V and J ends lost 4 bases and 0 bases respectively, with 19 bases between them. The chain's CDR3 is CASSLPTDRIISGANVLTF. CDR3 nucleotide sequence: TGCGCCAGCAGCCTTCCGACAGACCGGATTATCTCTGGGGCCAACGTCCTGACTTTC.

This chain uses TRBV7-6 with TRBJ1-1, with unresolved D. This CDR3 comprises 14 residues. V was cut by 4 bases and J by 5 bases, with 14 bases left in between. CDR1 is SGHVS, CDR2 FNYEAQ, per germline. CDR3 in amino acids: CASSWVGVETEAFF. The CDR3 DNA reads TGTGCCAGCAGCTGGGTTGGCGTGGAGACTGAAGCTTTCTTT.

J is TRBJ1-1 and V is TRBV5-1; a weak D match, TRBD1 (6 bases). Germline V CDR1 and CDR2: SGHRS, YFSETQ. Deletions cut 1 base from V and 4 bases from J, with 8 bases between. The CDR3 spans 13 residues. The CDR3 loop is CASSLTGPTEAFF. As DNA, the CDR3 is TGCGCCAGCAGCTTGACAGGGCCCACTGAAGCTTTCTTT.

The V call is TRBV24-1, the J call TRBJ2-1; tentatively, D is TRBD1 (6 bases). Germline CDR1 KGHDR, CDR2 SFDVKD. This CDR3 is 18 amino acids long. Trimming left V 4 bases short and J 2 bases short, with 20 bases between. The CDR3 region has the DNA TGTGCCACCAGTGACACAAACAGACAGACAGGTACCTACAATGAGCAGTTCTTC. This translates into CATSDTNRQTGTYNEQFF.

This clone was detected a few times. CDR3 protein: CASSLDPNGYTF. In nucleotides, the CDR3 is TGTGCCAGCAGCTTGGATCCTAATGGCTACACCTTC. The chain uses TRBV5-8 and TRBJ1-2; D is unclear. V was cut by 0 bases and J by 6 bases, with 6 bases left in between. The CDR3 has 12 amino acids. The germline gives CDR1 SGHTS, CDR2 YDEGEE.

The V gene is TRBV2, the J gene TRBJ1-2; 10 positions agree with TRBD1. The germline V gene has CDR1 SNHLY and CDR2 FYNNEI. CDR3 length: 19 amino acids. With 6 bases clipped from V and 3 bases from J, the junction kept 19 bases outside the gene matches. CDR3 nucleotides: TGTGCCAGCAGAGGACTTACGCTCACCGGACAGGGGGAGGACTATGGCTACACCTTC. Amino acid sequence: CASRGLTLTGQGEDYGYTF.